This T cell receptor beta chain was retrieved from a study of blood T cell repertoires in COVID-19. Study context: Samples taken during acute and convalescent COVID-19 were collected in the United States, Italy and Spain. The cDNA or gDNA used as material had been derived from T cells, B-cell-depleted T cells, or PBMCs.

Seattle participants joined during active infection and were tracked over time. This clone was recorded once. In the original processing: Estimated nucleated cell counts came from reference gene primer amplification. The assay was immunoSEQ multiplex PCR, and TCRdb's table has in-frame clones only and misses some. That table furnishes V, J and clone size, whereas the DNA furnished D and trimming. The sample records around 200,000 clones, over 80% being singletons. The CDR3 consists of 14 residues. V shed 10 bases and J 2 bases; nucleotides not matched to a gene: 9. CDR1 is MNHEY and CDR2 is SMNVEV in the germline V gene (reference sequence).

The specimen was peripheral blood. The clonotype originates from a woman aged 40 to 55 with COVID-19, enrolled during active disease. This chain joins TRBV27 and TRBJ1-1; 8 nucleotides align to TRBD1. The CDR3 DNA sequence: TGTGCCACTCGGCCAGGGGGCTCTAACACTGAAGCTTTCTTT. It encodes CATRPGGSNTEAFF.